The present TCR beta chain was sequenced within a study of radiotherapy plus CTLA-4 blockade in lung cancer. Overall study: Overall, about 19% of patients showed an objective response, while 25% to 40% attained disease control.

Here immunoSEQ multiplex PCR was the method, and the copy in TCRdb shows in-frame clones only, minus some. The data hold 50,000 to 75,000 clones, with roughly 80% observed a single time. The germline CDR1 and CDR2 sequences are SGHRS and YFSETQ. With V trimmed by 5 bases and J by 5 bases, 3 bases remained unmatched. The CDR3 contains 13 residues. The rearrangement joins TRBV5-1 to TRBJ1-2; 10 nucleotides line up with TRBD1. The clonotype originates from a human donor with non-small cell lung cancer who had a complete response to radiotherapy plus ipilimumab. The sample was peripheral blood, taken from a patient treated with radiotherapy plus ipilimumab. Here the CDR3 DNA reads TGCGCCAGCAGTCAGGACAGGGGGTATGGCTACACCTTC. Its protein is CASSQDRGYGYTF.